These T cell receptor beta chains were read from a single sample in a study of neurological immune-mediated disorders. TCRdb redid the calling of the 5' RACE reads with MiXCR, one entry per CDR3 protein. The table has tens of thousands of distinct CDR3 sequences, roughly 4% seen once. Sequenced: PBMCs. These TCRs come from a man aged 30 to 39 with multiple sclerosis. The CDR3 runs from the conserved cysteine through the conserved F or W. D genes are given only for firm matches. For some rows the clone size is stated as once, few or many, or as a class when expanded; others skip it.

TRBV13	few	TRBJ1-5	-	TGTGCCAGCAGCTACGGCGGGGGCAGACAGCCCCAGAATTTT	CASSYGGGRQPQNF
TRBV2	many	TRBJ1-2	-	TGTGCCAGCAGTGAAAGGCGGGCCTCTAACTATGGCTACACCTTC	CASSERRASNYGYTF
TRBV7-2	-	TRBJ2-7	-	TGTGCCAGCAGCACCGTGGGGCAGGGGAGCTACGAGCAGTACTTC	CASSTVGQGSYEQYF
TRBV27	many	TRBJ1-1	-	TGTGCCAGCAGTTTGTTCGGGGGACCGAACACTGAAGCTTTCTTT	CASSLFGGPNTEAFF
TRBV12-3/TRBV12-4	many	TRBJ2-7	-	TGTGCCAGCAGTTTAGCCGGGTCCAACTACGAGCAGTACTTC	CASSLAGSNYEQYF
TRBV20-1	many	TRBJ2-1	-	TGCAGTGCCTATGAGGGGGGAAGTTACAATGAGCAGTTCTTC	CSAYEGGSYNEQFF
TRBV11-1	many	TRBJ2-7	-	TGTGCCAGCAGCTTTACTCAATCTACCTACGAGCAGTACTTC	CASSFTQSTYEQYF
TRBV20-1	many	TRBJ1-5	-	TGCAGTGCTAGAAAGGCGGGCCCCGCGGGCAATCAGCCCCAGCATTTT	CSARKAGPAGNQPQHF
TRBV10-1	many	TRBJ2-1	TRBD2	TGCGCCAGCAGTGAGGGACTAGCGGGATACAATGAGCAGTTCTTC	CASSEGLAGYNEQFF
TRBV5-6	many	TRBJ2-1	TRBD2	TGTGCCAGCAGCTTGCCTCCAGCGGGAGAGGGTGAGCAGTTCTTC	CASSLPPAGEGEQFF
TRBV11-2	many	TRBJ1-2	TRBD1	TGTGCCAGCAGCGCCAACCGGGACAGAGGCTACACCTTC	CASSANRDRGYTF
TRBV20-1	many	TRBJ2-1	TRBD2	TGCAGTGCTAGAGACCTCACTAGCGTTTCTAGGCATGAGCAGTTCTTC	CSARDLTSVSRHEQFF
TRBV20-1	many	TRBJ2-3	TRBD2	TGCAGTGCTAGTTCGTACGGGGGGACAGATACGCAGTATTTT	CSASSYGGTDTQYF
TRBV6-5	many	TRBJ2-5	-	TGTGCCAGCAGTTACTTAGGAGGGCACCAAGAGACCCAGTACTTC	CASSYLGGHQETQYF
TRBV27	many	TRBJ1-1	-	TGTGCCAGCACTGGCCTTTTGAACACTGAAGCTTTCTTT	CASTGLLNTEAFF
TRBV29-1	many	TRBJ2-7	TRBD1	TGCAGCGCATCGGATGGACAGGTCTACGAGCAGTACTTC	CSASDGQVYEQYF
TRBV20-1	many	TRBJ2-5	-	TGCAGTGCTAGCGCCCACAAGGGGGGTGAGACCCAGTACTTC	CSASAHKGGETQYF
TRBV29-1	many	TRBJ2-3	-	TGCAGCGCTGGCTTCTGGGGCACAGATACGCAGTATTTT	CSAGFWGTDTQYF
TRBV20-1	many	TRBJ2-7	TRBD2	TGCAGTGCTAGAGATGCGGCTAGCGGGAGGACCAGTAACGAGCAGTACTTC	CSARDAASGRTSNEQYF
TRBV12-3/TRBV12-4	many	TRBJ1-1	-	TGTGCCAGCAGTTTCGTGGAGGGGGGGACTGAAGCTTTCTTT	CASSFVEGGTEAFF
TRBV10-3	many	TRBJ2-6	TRBD1	TGTGCCATCAGTGATCCAGGACAGGGGACTACTGGGGCCAACGTCCTGACTTTC	CAISDPGQGTTGANVLTF
TRBV10-3	many	TRBJ2-2	TRBD1	TGTGCCATCAGTCCAGGGGGCGGAACCGGGGAGCTGTTTTTT	CAISPGGGTGELFF
TRBV12-3/TRBV12-4	many	TRBJ2-1	-	TGTGCCACCCAGATAATTAGCGGCTCCTACAATGAGCAGTTCTTC	CATQIISGSYNEQFF
TRBV5-1	many	TRBJ1-5	-	TGCGCCAGCAGCTTGGGACAAATGAATCAGCCCCAGCATTTT	CASSLGQMNQPQHF
TRBV20-1	many	TRBJ1-4	-	TGCAGTGCTCTACAGGAAACAACTAATGAAAAACTGTTTTTT	CSALQETTNEKLFF
TRBV20-1	many	TRBJ2-7	TRBD2	TGCAGTGCCCTGGGGACTAGCGGGGCCTACGAGCAGTACTTC	CSALGTSGAYEQYF
TRBV21-1	many	TRBJ2-7	-	TGTGCCAGCAGCAAATGCTCGGTTAGTCGGAGTAACGAGCAGTACTTC	CASSKCSVSRSNEQYF
TRBV7-2	many	TRBJ1-1	-	TGTGCCAGCAGCTTAGAGGCTTTAAAGGGCACTGAAGCTTTCTTT	CASSLEALKGTEAFF
TRBV21-1	few	TRBJ2-5	-	TGTGCCAGCAGCAAAGAACCTGTACAGGACCAAGAGACCCAGTACTTC	CASSKEPVQDQETQYF
TRBV5-1	many	TRBJ2-7	TRBD1	TGCGCCAGCAGCTTGGGGGACAGGGGCTACGAGCAGTACTTC	CASSLGDRGYEQYF
TRBV7-2	many	TRBJ2-3	-	TGTGCCAGCAGCTCACAGCGAAATACGCAGTATTTT	CASSSQRNTQYF
TRBV4-1	many	TRBJ1-2	-	TGCGCCAGCAGCCCTCTCGGGAATAATGGCTACACCTTC	CASSPLGNNGYTF
TRBV4-1	many	TRBJ2-2	TRBD2	TGCGCCAGCAGCCACATACTAGCGGGGTTTGCCGGGGAGCTGTTTTTT	CASSHILAGFAGELFF
TRBV4-1	many	TRBJ2-7	TRBD1	TGCGCCAGCAGCCAAGAGAGACAGGGCGAGCAGTACTTC	CASSQERQGEQYF
TRBV29-1	many	TRBJ2-7	-	TGCAGCGTTCTAAGTGGACGGATGTATGACGAGCAGTACTTC	CSVLSGRMYDEQYF
TRBV20-1	many	TRBJ2-1	-	TGCAGTGTCGGCAGGGCTTACAATGAGCAGTTCTTC	CSVGRAYNEQFF
TRBV5-1	many	TRBJ1-1	-	TGCGCCAGCAGCTTGGGGGGACTGGGAACTGAAGCTTTCTTT	CASSLGGLGTEAFF